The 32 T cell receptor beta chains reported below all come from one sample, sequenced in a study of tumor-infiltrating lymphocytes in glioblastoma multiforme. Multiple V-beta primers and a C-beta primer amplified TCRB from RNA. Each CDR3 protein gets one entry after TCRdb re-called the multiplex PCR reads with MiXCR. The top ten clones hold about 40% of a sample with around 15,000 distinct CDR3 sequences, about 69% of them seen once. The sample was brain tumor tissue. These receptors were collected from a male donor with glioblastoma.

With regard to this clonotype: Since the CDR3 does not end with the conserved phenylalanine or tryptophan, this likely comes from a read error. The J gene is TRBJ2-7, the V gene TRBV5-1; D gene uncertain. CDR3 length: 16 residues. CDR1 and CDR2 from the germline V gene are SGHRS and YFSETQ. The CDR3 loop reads CASSLVGGVTSYEQYL. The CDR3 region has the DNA TGCGCGAGCAGCTTGGTAGGCGGAGTGACCTCCTACGAGCAGTACTTA.

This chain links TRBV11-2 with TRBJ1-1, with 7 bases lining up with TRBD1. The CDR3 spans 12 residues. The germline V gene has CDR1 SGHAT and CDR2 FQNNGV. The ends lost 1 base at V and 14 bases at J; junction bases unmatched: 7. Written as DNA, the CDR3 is TGTGCCAGCAGCTTAGGGCAGGGGGTAGCGTTCTTT. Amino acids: CASSLGQGVAFF.

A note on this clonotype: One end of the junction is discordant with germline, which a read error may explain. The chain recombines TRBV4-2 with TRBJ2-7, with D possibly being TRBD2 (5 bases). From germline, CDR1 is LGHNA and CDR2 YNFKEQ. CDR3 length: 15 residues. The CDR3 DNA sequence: TGTCCCAGTAACCAAGATCTTACTAGTTCCTACGAGCAGTACTTC. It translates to CPSNQDLTSSYEQYF.

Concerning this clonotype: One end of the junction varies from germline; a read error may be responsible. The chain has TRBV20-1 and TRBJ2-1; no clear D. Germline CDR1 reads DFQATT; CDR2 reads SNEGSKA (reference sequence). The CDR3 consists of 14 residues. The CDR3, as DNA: TGCAGTGCTAGAGAACCGAGCTCCTACGATGAGGAGTTCTTC. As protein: CSAREPSSYDEEFF.

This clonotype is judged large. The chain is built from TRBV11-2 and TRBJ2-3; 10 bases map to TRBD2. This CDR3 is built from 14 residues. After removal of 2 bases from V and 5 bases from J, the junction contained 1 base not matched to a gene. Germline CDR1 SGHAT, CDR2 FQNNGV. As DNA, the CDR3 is TGTGCCAGCAGCTTACTAGCGGGGGAAGATACGCAGTATTTT. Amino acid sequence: CASSLLAGEDTQYF. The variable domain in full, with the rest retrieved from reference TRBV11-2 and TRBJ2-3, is EAGVAQSPRYKIIEKRQSVAFWCNPISGHATLYWYQQILGQGPKLLIQFQNNGVVDDSQLPKDRFSAERLKGVDSTLKIQPAKLEDSAVYLCASSLLAGEDTQYFGPGTRLTVL.

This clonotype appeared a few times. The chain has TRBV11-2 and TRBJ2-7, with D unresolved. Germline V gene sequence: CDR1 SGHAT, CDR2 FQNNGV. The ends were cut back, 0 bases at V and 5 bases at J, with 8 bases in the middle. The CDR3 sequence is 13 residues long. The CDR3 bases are TGTGCCAGCAGCTTAGAGCTTAGGCACGAGCAGTACTTC. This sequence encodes CASSLELRHEQYF.

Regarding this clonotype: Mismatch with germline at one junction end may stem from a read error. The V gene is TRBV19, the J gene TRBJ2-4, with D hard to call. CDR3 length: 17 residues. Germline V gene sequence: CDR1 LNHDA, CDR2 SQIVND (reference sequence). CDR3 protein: CAISITGLGLAKNIQYF. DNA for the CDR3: TGTGCCATTAGTATTACCGGATTGGGATTAGCCAAAAACATTCAGTACTTC.

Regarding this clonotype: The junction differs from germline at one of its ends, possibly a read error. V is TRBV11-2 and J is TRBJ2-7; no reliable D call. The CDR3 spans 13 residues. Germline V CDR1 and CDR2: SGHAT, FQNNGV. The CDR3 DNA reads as TGTGTCAGCAGCTTAAGGCTTATCTCCGAGCAGTACTTC. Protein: CVSSLRLISEQYF.

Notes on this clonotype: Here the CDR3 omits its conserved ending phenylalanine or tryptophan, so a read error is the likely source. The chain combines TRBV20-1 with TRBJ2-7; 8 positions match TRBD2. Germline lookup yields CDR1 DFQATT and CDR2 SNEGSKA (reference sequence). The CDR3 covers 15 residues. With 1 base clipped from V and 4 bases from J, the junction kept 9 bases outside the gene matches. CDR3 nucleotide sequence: TGCAGTGCTAGAGGGCCAACGGGAGGGTTGTACGAGCAGTACTCC. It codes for CSARGPTGGLYEQYS.

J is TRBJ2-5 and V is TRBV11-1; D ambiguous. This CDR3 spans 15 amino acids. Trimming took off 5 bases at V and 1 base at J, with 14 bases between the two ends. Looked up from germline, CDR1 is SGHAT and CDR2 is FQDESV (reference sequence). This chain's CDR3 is CASSDDGTLQETQYF. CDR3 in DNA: TGTGCCAGCAGCGACGACGGAACACTCCAAGAGACCCAGTACTTC.

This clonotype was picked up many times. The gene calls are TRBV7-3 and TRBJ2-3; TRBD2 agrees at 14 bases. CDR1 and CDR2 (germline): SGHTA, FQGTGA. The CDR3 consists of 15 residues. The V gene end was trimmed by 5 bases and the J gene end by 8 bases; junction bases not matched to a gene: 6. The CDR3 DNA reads TGTGCCAGCAGCCTCGGGACTAGCGGGAGAGGTACGCAGTATTTT. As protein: CASSLGTSGRGTQYF.

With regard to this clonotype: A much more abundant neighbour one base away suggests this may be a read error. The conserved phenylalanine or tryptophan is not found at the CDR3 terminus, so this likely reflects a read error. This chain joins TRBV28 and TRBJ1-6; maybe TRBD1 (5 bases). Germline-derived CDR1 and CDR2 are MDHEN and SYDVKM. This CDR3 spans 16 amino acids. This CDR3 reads CAGSLRGLGHNSPLHL. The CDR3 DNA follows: TGTGCCGGCAGTTTGAGGGGTCTTGGACATAATTCACCCCTCCACCTT.

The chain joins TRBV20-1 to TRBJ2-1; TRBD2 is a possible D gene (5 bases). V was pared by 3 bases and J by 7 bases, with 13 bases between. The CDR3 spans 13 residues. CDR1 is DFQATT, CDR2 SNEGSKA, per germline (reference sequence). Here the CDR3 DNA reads TGCAGTGCTAGGGAGAACGGAGGTAATGAGCAGTTCTTC. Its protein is CSARENGGNEQFF.

This chain's CDR3 is CASTRDRGGEKLFF. The CDR3 DNA follows: TGTGCCAGCACTCGGGACAGGGGAGGTGAAAAACTGTTTTTT. The chain has TRBV4-2 and TRBJ1-4; 10 bases align to TRBD1. CDR3 length equals 14 residues. V lost 7 bases, J lost 7 bases, and 6 bases stayed unmatched. The V gene's germline CDR1 is LGHNA and CDR2 YNFKEQ.

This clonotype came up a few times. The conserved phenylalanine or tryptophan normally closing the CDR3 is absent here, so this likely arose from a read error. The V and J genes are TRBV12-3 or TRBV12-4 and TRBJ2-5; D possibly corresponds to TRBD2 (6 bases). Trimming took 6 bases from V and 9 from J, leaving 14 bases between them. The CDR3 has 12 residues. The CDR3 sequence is CASRGLGGPQYS. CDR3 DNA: TGTGCCAGCAGAGGCTTAGGAGGGCCCCAGTACTCA.

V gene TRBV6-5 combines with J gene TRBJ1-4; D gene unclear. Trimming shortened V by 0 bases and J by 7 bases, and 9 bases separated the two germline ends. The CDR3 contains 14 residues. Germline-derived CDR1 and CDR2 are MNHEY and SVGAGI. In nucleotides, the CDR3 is TGTGCCAGCAGTTACTCCCATGGTGGTGAAAAACTGTTTTTT. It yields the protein CASSYSHGGEKLFF.

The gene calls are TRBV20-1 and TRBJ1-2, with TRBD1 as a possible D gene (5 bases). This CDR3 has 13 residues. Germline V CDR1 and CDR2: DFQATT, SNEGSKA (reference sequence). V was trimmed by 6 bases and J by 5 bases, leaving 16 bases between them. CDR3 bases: TGCAGTGCGCCGACCTCAGGGAATTATGGCTACACCTTC. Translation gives CSAPTSGNYGYTF.

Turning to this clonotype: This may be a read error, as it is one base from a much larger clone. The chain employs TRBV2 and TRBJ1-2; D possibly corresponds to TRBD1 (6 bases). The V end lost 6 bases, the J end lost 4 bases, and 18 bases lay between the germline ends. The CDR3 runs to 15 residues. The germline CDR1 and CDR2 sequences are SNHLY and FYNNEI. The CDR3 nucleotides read TGTGCCAGCAGCCCAGGTCGGGGGCAGGGCTATGGCTACACCTTC. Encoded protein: CASSPGRGQGYGYTF.

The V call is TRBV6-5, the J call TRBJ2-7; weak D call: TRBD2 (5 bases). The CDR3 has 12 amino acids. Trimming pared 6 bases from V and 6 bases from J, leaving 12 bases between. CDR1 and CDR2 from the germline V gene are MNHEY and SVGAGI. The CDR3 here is CASSRTGTEQYF. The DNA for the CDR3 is TGTGCCAGCAGCCGGACGGGAACCGAGCAGTACTTC.

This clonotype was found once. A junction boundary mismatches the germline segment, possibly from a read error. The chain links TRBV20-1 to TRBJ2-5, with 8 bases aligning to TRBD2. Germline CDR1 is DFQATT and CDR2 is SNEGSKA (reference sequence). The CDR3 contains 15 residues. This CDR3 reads CRARDLELAEEAQYF. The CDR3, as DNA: TGCAGAGCTAGAGATTTGGAACTAGCGGAAGAGGCCCAGTACTTC.

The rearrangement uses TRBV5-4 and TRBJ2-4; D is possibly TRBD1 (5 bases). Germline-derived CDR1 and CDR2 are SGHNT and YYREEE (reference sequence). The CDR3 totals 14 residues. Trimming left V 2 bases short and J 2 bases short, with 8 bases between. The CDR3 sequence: CASSFQGPKNIQYF. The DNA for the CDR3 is TGTGCCAGCAGCTTCCAGGGCCCCAAAAACATTCAGTACTTC.

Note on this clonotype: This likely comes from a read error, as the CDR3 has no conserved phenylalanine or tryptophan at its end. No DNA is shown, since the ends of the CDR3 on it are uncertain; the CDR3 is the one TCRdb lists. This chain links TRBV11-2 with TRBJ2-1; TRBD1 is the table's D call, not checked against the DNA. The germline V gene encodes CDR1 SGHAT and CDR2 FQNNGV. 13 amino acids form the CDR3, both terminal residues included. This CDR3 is CASSLGRGNEQSL.

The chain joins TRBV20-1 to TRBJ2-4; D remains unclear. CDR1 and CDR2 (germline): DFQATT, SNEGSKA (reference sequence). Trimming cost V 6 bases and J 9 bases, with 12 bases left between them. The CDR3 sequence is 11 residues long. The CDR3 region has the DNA TGCAGTGCGCCAGCCTGCGGCATTCAGTACTTC. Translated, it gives CSAPACGIQYF.

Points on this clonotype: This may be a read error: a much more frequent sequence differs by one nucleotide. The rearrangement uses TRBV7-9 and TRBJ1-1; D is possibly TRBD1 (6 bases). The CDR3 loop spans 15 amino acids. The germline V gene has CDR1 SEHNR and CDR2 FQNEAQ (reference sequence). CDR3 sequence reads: CASCLKEGEKIEAFF. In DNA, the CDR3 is TGTGCCAGCTGCTTAAAGGAGGGGGAGAAAATTGAAGCTTTCTTT.

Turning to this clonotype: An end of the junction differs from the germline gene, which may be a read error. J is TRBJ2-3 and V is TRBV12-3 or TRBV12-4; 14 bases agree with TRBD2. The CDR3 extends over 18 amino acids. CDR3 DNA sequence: TGTGCCAGTAGAACCGGACTAGCGGGAGGCAAAAGGGGAGATAAGCAGTATTTT. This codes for CASRTGLAGGKRGDKQYF.

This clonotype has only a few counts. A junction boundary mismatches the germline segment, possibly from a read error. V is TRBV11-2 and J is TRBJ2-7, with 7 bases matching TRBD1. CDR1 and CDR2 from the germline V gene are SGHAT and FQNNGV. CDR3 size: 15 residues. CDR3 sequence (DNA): TGTGCCAGAAGCTTATTGGGACAGAGATCCTACGAGCAGTACTTC. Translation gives CARSLLGQRSYEQYF.

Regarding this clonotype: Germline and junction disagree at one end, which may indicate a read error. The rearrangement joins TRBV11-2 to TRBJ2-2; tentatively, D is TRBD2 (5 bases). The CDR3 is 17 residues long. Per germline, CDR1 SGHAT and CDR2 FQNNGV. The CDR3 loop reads CASSSRVQDQNTGEPFF. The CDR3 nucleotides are TGTGCCAGCAGCTCAAGGGTTCAGGATCAGAACACCGGGGAGCCGTTTTTT.

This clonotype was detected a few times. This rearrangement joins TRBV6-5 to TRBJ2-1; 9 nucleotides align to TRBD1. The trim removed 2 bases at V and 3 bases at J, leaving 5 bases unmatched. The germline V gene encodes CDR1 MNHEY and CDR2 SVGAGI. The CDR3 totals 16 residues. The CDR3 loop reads CASSYQGQGDYNEQFF. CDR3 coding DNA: TGTGCCAGCAGTTACCAGGGACAGGGTGACTACAATGAGCAGTTCTTC.

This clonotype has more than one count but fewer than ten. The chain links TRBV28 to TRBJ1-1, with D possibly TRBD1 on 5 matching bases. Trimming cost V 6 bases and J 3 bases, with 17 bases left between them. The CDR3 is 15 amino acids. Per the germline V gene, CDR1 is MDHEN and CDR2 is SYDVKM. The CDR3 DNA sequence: TGTGCCAGCAGCCCCAAGGGGAAGTTATACACTGAAGCTTTCTTT. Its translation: CASSPKGKLYTEAFF.

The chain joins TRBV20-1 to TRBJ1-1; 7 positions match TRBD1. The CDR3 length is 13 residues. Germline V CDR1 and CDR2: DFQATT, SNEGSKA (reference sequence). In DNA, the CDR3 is TGCATGGTTTCGACAGGGTGCCTCCCTGAAGCTTTCTTT. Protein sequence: CMVSTGCLPEAFF.

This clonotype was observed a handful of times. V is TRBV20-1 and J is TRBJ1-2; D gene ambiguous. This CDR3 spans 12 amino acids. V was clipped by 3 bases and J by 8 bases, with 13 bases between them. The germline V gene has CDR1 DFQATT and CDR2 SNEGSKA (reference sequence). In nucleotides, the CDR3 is TGCAGTGCTAGCGACGAAGGTCGAGGCTACACCTTC. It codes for CSASDEGRGYTF.

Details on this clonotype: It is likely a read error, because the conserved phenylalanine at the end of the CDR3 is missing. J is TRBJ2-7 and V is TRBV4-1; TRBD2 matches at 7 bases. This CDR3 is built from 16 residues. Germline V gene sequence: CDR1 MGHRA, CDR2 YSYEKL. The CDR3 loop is CASSHIVGGPVNEQYL. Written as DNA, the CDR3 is TGCGCCAGTAGCCACATAGTGGGAGGGCCCGTAAACGAGCAGTACCTC.